Presented here are 20 T cell receptor beta chains from one specimen sequenced in a study of glioma-infiltrating T cells after dendritic cell vaccination. Time point meaning: after dendritic cell vaccination, including at tumor progression/relapse. Dendritic cells derived from monocytes and pulsed with autologous tumor lysate formed the vaccine. The table came from immunoSEQ multiplex PCR; TCRdb's copy has only in-frame clones and leaves some out. Of fewer than 2,500 clones in the sample, roughly 72% were seen once. Source: tumor tissue, taken after dendritic cell vaccination. The receptors were gathered from a human donor with glioblastoma.

The chain employs TRBV15 and TRBJ2-2; a possible D gene is TRBD1 (5 bases). The CDR3 runs 13 residues. V lost 3 bases and J lost 9, with 11 bases in between. CDR1 is LNHNV and CDR2 is YYDKDF in the germline V gene (reference sequence). The CDR3 protein is CATSSAKDRELFF. The CDR3 DNA is TGTGCCACCAGCAGCGCCAAGGACAGGGAGCTGTTTTTT.

The gene calls are TRBV5-5 and TRBJ1-5; 7 positions agree with TRBD1. The germline gives CDR1 SGHKS, CDR2 YYEKEE (reference sequence). V shed 0 bases and J 7 bases; nucleotides not matched to a gene: 7. The CDR3 loop spans 15 amino acids. The CDR3 nucleotides are TGTGCCAGCAGCTTGGCCCCACAGGGGAGCCAGCCCCAGCATTTT. Translated, it gives CASSLAPQGSQPQHF.

The V and J genes are TRBV5-5 and TRBJ2-7; D might be TRBD1 (6 bases). The germline V gene encodes CDR1 SGHKS and CDR2 YYEKEE (reference sequence). Trimming shortened V by 2 bases and J by 3 bases, and 21 bases separated the two germline ends. The CDR3 sequence is 17 residues long. The CDR3 sequence: CASSFSVFVQGNYEQYF. Here the CDR3 DNA reads TGTGCCAGCAGCTTTTCTGTGTTTGTACAGGGAAACTACGAGCAGTACTTC.

This rearrangement joins TRBV21-1 to TRBJ2-3; the DNA was not used to check the table's D call, TRBD2. TRBV21-1 is a recognized pseudogene. CDR3 length: 20 residues. This CDR3 is CASSKRWCLAGRLSTDTQYF. CDR3 nucleotides: TGTGCCAGCAGCAAAAGGTGGTGTCTAGCGGGAAGACTTAGCACAGATACGCAGTATTTT.

The rearrangement links TRBV6-1 to TRBJ2-7, with D perhaps TRBD1 (5 bases). This CDR3 has 15 amino acids. Trimming shortened V by 4 bases and J by 5 bases, and 18 bases separated the two germline ends. In germline, CDR1 is MNHNS, CDR2 SASEGT. CDR3 in DNA: TGTGCCAGCAGTGCGAATCCAGGGCAATACAACGAGCAGTACTTC. Translated, it gives CASSANPGQYNEQYF.

This chain connects TRBV4-3 to TRBJ2-7; D possibly corresponds to TRBD1 (5 bases). This CDR3 region has 13 residues. The V end was cut by 1 base, the J end by 6 bases, with 10 bases between. Germline V gene sequence: CDR1 LGHNA, CDR2 YSLEER. The CDR3 region is CASSQVLRGEQYF. CDR3 coding DNA: TGCGCCAGCAGCCAAGTTTTAAGGGGCGAGCAGTACTTC.

This clone was counted once. V is TRBV5-1 and J is TRBJ2-5, with a tentative D call TRBD2 (6 bases). Germline CDR1 reads SGHRS; CDR2 reads YFSETQ. V lost 2 bases and J lost 5, with 7 bases in between. The CDR3 sequence is 12 residues long. The CDR3 region is CASSLGRETQYF. In DNA, the CDR3 is TGCGCCAGCAGCTTAGGGAGGGAGACCCAGTACTTC.

V usage is TRBV9 and J usage is TRBJ2-3; 10 nucleotides match TRBD1. CDR1 SGDLS and CDR2 YYNGEE come from the germline V gene. The CDR3 extends over 16 amino acids. Germline trimming cut 0 bases from V and 5 bases from J; bases unmatched to any gene: 6. CDR3 residues: CASSVVLGQGKDTQYF. CDR3 coding DNA: TGTGCCAGCAGCGTAGTATTGGGACAGGGGAAAGATACGCAGTATTTT.

The chain has TRBV7-9 and TRBJ1-1; no definite D call. The V gene's germline CDR1 is SEHNR and CDR2 FQNEAQ (reference sequence). Trimming shortened V by 2 bases and J by 6 bases, and 7 bases separated the two germline ends. This CDR3 has 12 amino acids. CDR3 in amino acids: CASSLMEAEAFF. The CDR3 nucleotides are TGTGCCAGCAGCTTAATGGAGGCTGAAGCTTTCTTT.

This chain connects TRBV5-5 to TRBJ2-7; D is possibly TRBD2 (5 bases). V lost 4 bases, J lost 0 bases, and 14 bases lay in between. From germline, CDR1 is SGHKS and CDR2 YYEKEE (reference sequence). This CDR3 comprises 15 residues. This CDR3 reads CASSPGFGSSYEQYF. The CDR3 nucleotides read TGTGCCAGCAGCCCGGGGTTTGGGAGCTCCTACGAGCAGTACTTC.

V is TRBV5-1 and J is TRBJ2-3; the match to TRBD2 covers 8 bases. The CDR3 is 15 residues long. From germline, CDR1 is SGHRS and CDR2 YFSETQ. The trim removed 0 bases at V and 0 bases at J, leaving 0 bases unmatched. CDR3 coding DNA: TGCGCCAGCAGCTTGGCTAGCGGGAGCACAGATACGCAGTATTTT. Translated: CASSLASGSTDTQYF.

In its sample, this clone was seen once. The chain combines TRBV18 with TRBJ2-7; maybe TRBD1 (6 bases). This CDR3 has 13 residues. Trimming took 6 bases from V and 12 from J, leaving 21 bases between them. Germline V CDR1 and CDR2: KGHSH, LQKENI. CDR3 in amino acids: CASSQQGSPYRYF. Here the CDR3 DNA reads TGTGCCAGCTCGCAACAGGGTTCTCCCTACCGGTACTTC.

The chain uses TRBV29-1 and TRBJ2-5, with D possibly TRBD2 on 5 matching bases. Germline CDR1 is SQVTM and CDR2 is ANQGSEA. Deletions cut 1 base from V and 0 bases from J, with 18 bases between. This CDR3 spans 17 amino acids. The CDR3 region is CSVEGGDGLQYQETQYF. The DNA of the CDR3 is TGCAGCGTTGAAGGAGGCGACGGACTCCAGTACCAAGAGACCCAGTACTTC.

J is TRBJ2-7 and V is TRBV5-1; perhaps TRBD1 as D (6 bases). This CDR3 has 13 amino acids. Germline V gene sequence: CDR1 SGHRS, CDR2 YFSETQ. V dropped 5 bases and J dropped 0 bases, with 9 bases sitting between them. CDR3 in DNA: TGCGCCAGCAGTACAGGGTTCTCCTACGAGCAGTACTTC. It specifies CASSTGFSYEQYF.

This clone was recorded only once. The chain combines TRBV6-1 with TRBJ2-1; maybe TRBD2 (6 bases). Germline V gene lookup returns CDR1 MNHNS and CDR2 SASEGT. CDR3 length: 12 amino acids. The ends were cut back, 6 bases at V and 7 bases at J, with 10 bases in the middle. The CDR3 reads CASRSGRNEQFF. CDR3 nucleotides: TGTGCCAGCAGATCAGGGAGGAATGAGCAGTTCTTC.

This clone rates as large. The chain uses TRBV11-3 and TRBJ2-2; 10 bases map to TRBD2. CDR3 length: 14 residues. Germline CDR1 is SGHNT and CDR2 is YENEEA. The V segment lost 2 bases and the J segment 8 bases; nucleotides outside the gene matches: 2. The chain's CDR3 is CASSLKLAGGELFF. The DNA for the CDR3 is TGTGCCAGCAGCTTAAAACTAGCGGGAGGGGAGCTGTTTTTT.

The genes are TRBV4-2 and TRBJ1-4, with 10 bases identical to TRBD1. Trimming cost V 6 bases and J 7 bases; bases outside gene matches: 11. The CDR3 runs 16 residues. Germline V lookup: CDR1 LGHNA, CDR2 YNFKEQ. The CDR3 DNA is TGTGCCAGCAGTCCGGACAGGGGGTTTAGAGGTGAAAAACTGTTTTTT. This gives the protein CASSPDRGFRGEKLFF.

The chain employs TRBV9 and TRBJ1-2; no clear D gene. Looked up from germline, CDR1 is SGDLS and CDR2 is YYNGEE. Trimming shortened V by 3 bases and J by 8 bases, and 11 bases separated the two germline ends. The CDR3 runs to 12 residues. For the CDR3, the DNA is TGTGCCAGCAGCGGTTACAGCAACGGCTACACCTTC. Amino acids: CASSGYSNGYTF.

The V and J genes are TRBV4-3 and TRBJ2-7; TRBD1 matches at 8 bases. J lost 5 bases, V lost 4 bases, and 4 bases had no gene match. There are 13 residues in the CDR3. Germline-derived CDR1 and CDR2 are LGHNA and YSLEER. CDR3: CASSPDRADEQYF. The DNA of the CDR3 is TGCGCCAGCAGCCCGGACAGGGCCGACGAGCAGTACTTC.

The chain recombines TRBV7-2 with TRBJ2-2, with 8 bases identical to TRBD2. This CDR3 spans 15 amino acids. After removal of 4 bases from V and 6 bases from J, the junction contained 7 bases not matched to a gene. Germline CDR1 and CDR2: SGHTA and FQGNSA. The CDR3 here is CASSSRAGDPGELFF. Written as DNA, the CDR3 is TGTGCCAGCAGCTCCCGAGCGGGAGACCCCGGGGAGCTGTTTTTT.